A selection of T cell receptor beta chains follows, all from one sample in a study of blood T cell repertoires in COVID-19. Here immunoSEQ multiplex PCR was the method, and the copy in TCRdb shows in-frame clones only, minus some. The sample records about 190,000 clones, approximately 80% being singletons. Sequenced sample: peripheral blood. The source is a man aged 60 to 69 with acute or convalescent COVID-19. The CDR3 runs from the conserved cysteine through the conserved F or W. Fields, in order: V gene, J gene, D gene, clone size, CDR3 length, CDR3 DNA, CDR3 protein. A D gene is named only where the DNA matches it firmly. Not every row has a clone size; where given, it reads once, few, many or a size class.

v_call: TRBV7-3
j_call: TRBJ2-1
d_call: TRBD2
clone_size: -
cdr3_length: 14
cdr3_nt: TGTGCCAGCAAACTAGCGGGAAACTACAATGAGCAGTTCTTC
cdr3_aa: CASKLAGNYNEQFF

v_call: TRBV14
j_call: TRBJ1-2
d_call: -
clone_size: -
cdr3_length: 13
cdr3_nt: TGTGCCAGCAGCCAAGTCCAAGCGGGTGGCTACACCTTC
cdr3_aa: CASSQVQAGGYTF

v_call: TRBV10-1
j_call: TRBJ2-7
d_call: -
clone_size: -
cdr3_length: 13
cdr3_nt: TGCGCCAGCAGTGAGGGCAGATCCTACGAGCAGTACTTC
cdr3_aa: CASSEGRSYEQYF

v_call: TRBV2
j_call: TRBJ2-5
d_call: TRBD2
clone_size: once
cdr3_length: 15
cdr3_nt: TGTGCCAGCAGTACCCAAGGACTAGCGGGAGAGACCCAGTACTTC
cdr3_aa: CASSTQGLAGETQYF

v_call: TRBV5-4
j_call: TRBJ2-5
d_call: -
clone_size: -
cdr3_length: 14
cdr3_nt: TGTGCCAGCAGCAACCGACTAGTACAAGAGACCCAGTACTTC
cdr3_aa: CASSNRLVQETQYF

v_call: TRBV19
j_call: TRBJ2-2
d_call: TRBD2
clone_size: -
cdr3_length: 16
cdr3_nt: TGTGCCAGTAGTCCAACTAGCGGGAGGGCCGCCGGGGAGCTGTTTTTT
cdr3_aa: CASSPTSGRAAGELFF

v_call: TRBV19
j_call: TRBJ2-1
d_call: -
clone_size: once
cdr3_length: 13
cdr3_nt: TGTGCCAGTAGCCTAGGTTCAGGGATTGAGCAGTTCTTC
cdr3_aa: CASSLGSGIEQFF

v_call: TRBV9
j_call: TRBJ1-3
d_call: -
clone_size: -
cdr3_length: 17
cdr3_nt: TGTGCCAGCAGCCCACGGGGTGCAGCCCTCTCTGGAAACACCATATATTTT
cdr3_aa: CASSPRGAALSGNTIYF

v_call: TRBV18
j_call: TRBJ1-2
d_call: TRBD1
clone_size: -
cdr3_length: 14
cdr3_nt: TGTGCCAGCTCCCTCGGAAGGGGGCAGGGAGGCTACACCTTC
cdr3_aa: CASSLGRGQGGYTF

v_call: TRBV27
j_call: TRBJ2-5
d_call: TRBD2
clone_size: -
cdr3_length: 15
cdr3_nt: TGTGCCAGCAGTTTAAGACGGGGGGGCGGGGAGACCCAGTACTTC
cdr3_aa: CASSLRRGGGETQYF

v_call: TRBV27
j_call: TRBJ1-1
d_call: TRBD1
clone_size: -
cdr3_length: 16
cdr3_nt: TGTGCCAGCAGTTTATCGTGGGGACAGGGGGACACTGAAGCTTTCTTT
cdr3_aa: CASSLSWGQGDTEAFF

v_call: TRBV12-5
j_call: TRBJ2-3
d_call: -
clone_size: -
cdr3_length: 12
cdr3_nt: TGTGCTAGTGGTCGTATTCCAGATACGCAGTATTTT
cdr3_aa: CASGRIPDTQYF

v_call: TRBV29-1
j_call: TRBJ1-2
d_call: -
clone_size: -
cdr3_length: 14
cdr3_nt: TGCAGCGTTGAAGACCCAGTCCTTCTAGATGGCTACACCTTC
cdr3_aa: CSVEDPVLLDGYTF

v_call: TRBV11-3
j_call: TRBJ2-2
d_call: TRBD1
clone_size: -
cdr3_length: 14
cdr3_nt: TGTGCCAGCAGCCGGACAGGGAGTACCGGGGAGCTGTTTTTT
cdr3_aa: CASSRTGSTGELFF

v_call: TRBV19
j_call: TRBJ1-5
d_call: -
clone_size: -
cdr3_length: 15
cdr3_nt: TGTGCCAGTAGTATTTTTGAGGGAAGCAATCAGCCCCAGCATTTT
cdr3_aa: CASSIFEGSNQPQHF

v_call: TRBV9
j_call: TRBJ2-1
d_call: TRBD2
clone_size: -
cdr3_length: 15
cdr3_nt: TGTGCCAGCAGCGTATCTAGCGGGGGCTACAATGAGCAGTTCTTC
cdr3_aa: CASSVSSGGYNEQFF

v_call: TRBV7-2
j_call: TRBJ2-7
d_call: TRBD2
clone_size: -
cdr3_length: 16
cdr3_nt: TGTGCCAGCAGCTTAGCTAGCGGGGGGACCAGCTACGAGCAGTACTTC
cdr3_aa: CASSLASGGTSYEQYF

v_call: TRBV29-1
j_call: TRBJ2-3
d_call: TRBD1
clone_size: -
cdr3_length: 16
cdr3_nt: TGCAGCGTTGAGTTCATTGGGACAGGGTTGACAGATACGCAGTATTTT
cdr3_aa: CSVEFIGTGLTDTQYF

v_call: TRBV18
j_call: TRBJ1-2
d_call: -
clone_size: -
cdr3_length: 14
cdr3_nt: TGTGCCAGCTCACCGGGGACTTTCCGCTATGGCTACACCTTC
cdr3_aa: CASSPGTFRYGYTF

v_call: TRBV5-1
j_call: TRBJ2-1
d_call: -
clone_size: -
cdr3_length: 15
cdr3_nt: TGCGCCAGCAGCTTGGTAGAGAGCTCCTACAATGAGCAGTTCTTC
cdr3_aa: CASSLVESSYNEQFF

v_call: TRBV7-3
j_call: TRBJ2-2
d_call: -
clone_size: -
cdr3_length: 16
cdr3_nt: TGTGCCAGCAGCTTTCAAAGGGGAGGAAACACCGGGGAGCTGTTTTTT
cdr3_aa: CASSFQRGGNTGELFF

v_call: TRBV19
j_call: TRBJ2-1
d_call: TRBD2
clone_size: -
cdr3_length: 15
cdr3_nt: TGTGCCAGTAGTATAAAAGGCGGGAGCTGGAATGAGCAGTTCTTC
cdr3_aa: CASSIKGGSWNEQFF

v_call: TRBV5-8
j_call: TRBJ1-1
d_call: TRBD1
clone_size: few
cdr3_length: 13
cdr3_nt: TGTGCCAGCAGCCGGGACAGGGGCGTTGAAGCTTTCTTT
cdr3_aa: CASSRDRGVEAFF

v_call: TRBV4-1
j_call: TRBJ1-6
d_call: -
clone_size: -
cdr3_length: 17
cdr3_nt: TGCGCCAGCAGCCGTGGACAGTTGAACTCCTATAATTCACCCCTCCACTTT
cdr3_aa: CASSRGQLNSYNSPLHF

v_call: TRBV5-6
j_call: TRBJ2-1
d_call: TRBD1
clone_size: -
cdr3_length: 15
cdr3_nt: TGTGCCAGCAGAGGCGGACAGGGGTTTTACAATGAGCAGTTCTTC
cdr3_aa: CASRGGQGFYNEQFF

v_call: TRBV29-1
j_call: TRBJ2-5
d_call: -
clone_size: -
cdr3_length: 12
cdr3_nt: TGCAGCCTAGCTAGCGCGCAAGAGACCCAGTACTTC
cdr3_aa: CSLASAQETQYF

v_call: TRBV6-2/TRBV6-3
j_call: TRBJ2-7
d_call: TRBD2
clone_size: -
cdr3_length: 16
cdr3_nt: TGTGCCAGCAGCTACTCGGAGGTGGGAGGGGCCTACGAGCAGTACTTC
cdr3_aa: CASSYSEVGGAYEQYF

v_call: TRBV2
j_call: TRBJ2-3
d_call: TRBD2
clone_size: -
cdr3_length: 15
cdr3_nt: TGTGCCAGCAGTGGTCGGGAGGGTGGCACAGATACGCAGTATTTT
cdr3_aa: CASSGREGGTDTQYF

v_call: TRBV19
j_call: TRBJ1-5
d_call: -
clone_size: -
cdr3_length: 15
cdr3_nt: TGTGCCAGTATGGGTAGCGGTTATAGCAATCAGCCCCAGCATTTT
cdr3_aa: CASMGSGYSNQPQHF

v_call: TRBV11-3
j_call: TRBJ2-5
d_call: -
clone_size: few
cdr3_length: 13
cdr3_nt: TGTGCCAGCAGCTTGGAGCTCGGGGAGACCCAGTACTTC
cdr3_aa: CASSLELGETQYF

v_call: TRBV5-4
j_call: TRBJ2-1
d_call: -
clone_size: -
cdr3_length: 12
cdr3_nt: TGTGCCAGCAGCTTTCAGAGAGGTGAGCAGTTCTTC
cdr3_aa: CASSFQRGEQFF

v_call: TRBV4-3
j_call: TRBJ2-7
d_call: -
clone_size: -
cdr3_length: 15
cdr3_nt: TGCGCCAGCAGCCAAGACGCTAACAGAGCCTACGAGCAGTACTTC
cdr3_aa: CASSQDANRAYEQYF

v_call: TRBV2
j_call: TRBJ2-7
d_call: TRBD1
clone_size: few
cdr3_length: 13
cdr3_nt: TGTGCCAGCAGCCCGGGACAGAACTACGAGCAGTACTTC
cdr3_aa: CASSPGQNYEQYF

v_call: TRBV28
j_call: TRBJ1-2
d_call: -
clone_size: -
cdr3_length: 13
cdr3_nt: TGTGCCAGCAGTTATACAGGGCCCCGTGGCTACACCTTC
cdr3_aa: CASSYTGPRGYTF

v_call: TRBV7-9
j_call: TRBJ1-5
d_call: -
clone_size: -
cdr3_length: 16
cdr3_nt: TGTGCCAGCAGCCAGCCCGGGGCGGGGAGAGGTCAGCCCCAGCATTTT
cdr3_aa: CASSQPGAGRGQPQHF

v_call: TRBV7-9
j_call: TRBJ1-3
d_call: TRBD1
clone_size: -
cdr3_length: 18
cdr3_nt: TGTGCCAGCAGCCATAACCCCGGGACAGAGCTCTCTGGAAACACCATATATTTT
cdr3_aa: CASSHNPGTELSGNTIYF

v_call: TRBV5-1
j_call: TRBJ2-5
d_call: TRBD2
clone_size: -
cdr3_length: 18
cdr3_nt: TGCGCCAGCCCCTACCTCATTGGACTAGCGGGGGGCGGGGAGACCCAGTACTTC
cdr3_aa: CASPYLIGLAGGGETQYF

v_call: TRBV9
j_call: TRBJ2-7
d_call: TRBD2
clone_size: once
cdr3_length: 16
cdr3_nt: TGTGCCAGCAGCGTCGGACTAGCGGGGATTCCCTACGAGCAGTACTTC
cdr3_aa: CASSVGLAGIPYEQYF

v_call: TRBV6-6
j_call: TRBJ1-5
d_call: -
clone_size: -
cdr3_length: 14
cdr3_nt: TGTGCCAGCAGTTACGGAGGGGCGGGGCAGCCCCAGCATTTT
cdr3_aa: CASSYGGAGQPQHF

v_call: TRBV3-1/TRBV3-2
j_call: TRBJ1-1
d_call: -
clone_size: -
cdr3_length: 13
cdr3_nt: TGTGCCAGCAGCCAAGATTGGAGGGTTCGGGCTTTCTTT
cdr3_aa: CASSQDWRVRAFF

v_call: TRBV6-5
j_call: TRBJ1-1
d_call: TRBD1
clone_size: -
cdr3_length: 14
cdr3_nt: TGTGCCAGCAGAGCCCGGACAGGGGGATCCGAAGCTTTCTTT
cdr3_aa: CASRARTGGSEAFF

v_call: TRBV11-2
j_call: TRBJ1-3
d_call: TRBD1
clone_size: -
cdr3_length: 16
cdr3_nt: TGTGCCAGCAGCTTGATTGCGGGACAGGACCGAAACACCATATATTTT
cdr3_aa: CASSLIAGQDRNTIYF

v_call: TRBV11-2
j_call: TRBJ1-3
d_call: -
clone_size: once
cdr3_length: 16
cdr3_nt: TGTGCCAGCAGTCCTTTGGGGCAGCTGGTGCGAAACACCATATATTTT
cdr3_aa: CASSPLGQLVRNTIYF

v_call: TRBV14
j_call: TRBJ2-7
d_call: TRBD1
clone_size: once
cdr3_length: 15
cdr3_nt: TGTGCCAGCAGCCCGGCGACAGGGGGCCTAGAGGAGCAGTACTTC
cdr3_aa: CASSPATGGLEEQYF

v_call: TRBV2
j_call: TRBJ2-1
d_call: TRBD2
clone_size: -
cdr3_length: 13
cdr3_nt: TGTGCCAAGGCGGGGGGCGTCTACAATGAGCAGTTCTTC
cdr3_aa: CAKAGGVYNEQFF

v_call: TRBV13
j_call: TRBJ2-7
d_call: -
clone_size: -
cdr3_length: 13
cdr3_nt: TGTGCCAGCAGAGGTGGGAGCTCCTACGAGCAGTACTTC
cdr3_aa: CASRGGSSYEQYF

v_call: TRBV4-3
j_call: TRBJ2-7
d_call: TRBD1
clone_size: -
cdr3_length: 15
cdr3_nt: TGCGCCAGCAGCCAGAAGACAGGGAGCGGCTACGAGCAGTACTTC
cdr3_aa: CASSQKTGSGYEQYF

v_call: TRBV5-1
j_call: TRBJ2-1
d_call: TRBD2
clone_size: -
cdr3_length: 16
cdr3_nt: TGCGCCAGCAGCTTGGCCGGGGGAGCGGGAGGAGATGAGCAGTTCTTC
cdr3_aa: CASSLAGGAGGDEQFF

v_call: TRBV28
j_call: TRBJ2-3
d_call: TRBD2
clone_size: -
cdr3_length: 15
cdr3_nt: TGTGCCAGCAGCGAACTAGCGGGCCTCACAGATACGCAGTATTTT
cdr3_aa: CASSELAGLTDTQYF

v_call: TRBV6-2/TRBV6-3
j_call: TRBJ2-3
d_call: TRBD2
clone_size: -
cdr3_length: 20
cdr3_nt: TGTGCCAGCAGTTACTCAGGGTCAACCTCGCTAGCGGGGGACACAGATACGCAGTATTTT
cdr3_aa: CASSYSGSTSLAGDTDTQYF

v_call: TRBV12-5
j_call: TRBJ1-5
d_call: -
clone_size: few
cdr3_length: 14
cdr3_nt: TGTGCTAGTGGTTTAATCGGGGGGAATCAGCCCCAGCATTTT
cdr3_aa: CASGLIGGNQPQHF

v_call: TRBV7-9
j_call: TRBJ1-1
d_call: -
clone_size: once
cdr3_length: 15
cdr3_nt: TGTGCCAGCAGCGATACCCGGCAGGGGAACACTGAAGCTTTCTTT
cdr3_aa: CASSDTRQGNTEAFF

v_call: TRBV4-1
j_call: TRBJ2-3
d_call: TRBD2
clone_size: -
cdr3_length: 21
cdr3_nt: TGCGCCAGCAGCCCGCTATCCGCTCGGACTAGCGGGACCCTTAGCACAGATACGCAGTATTTT
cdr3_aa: CASSPLSARTSGTLSTDTQYF

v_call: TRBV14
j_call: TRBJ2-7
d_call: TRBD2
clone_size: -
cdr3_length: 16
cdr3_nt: TGTGCCAGCAGCCAAGTATCAACTAGCGGGGCAGAAGAGCAGTACTTC
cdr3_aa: CASSQVSTSGAEEQYF

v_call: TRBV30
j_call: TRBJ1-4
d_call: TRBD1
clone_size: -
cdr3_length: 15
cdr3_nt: TGTGCCTGGAAGACAGGGTTCGCAACTAATGAAAAACTGTTTTTT
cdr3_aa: CAWKTGFATNEKLFF

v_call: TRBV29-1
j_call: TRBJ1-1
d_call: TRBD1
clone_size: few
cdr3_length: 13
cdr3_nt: TGCAGCGTTGAAGAGGGACAGGGGGGGCTTGCTTTCTTT
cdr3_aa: CSVEEGQGGLAFF

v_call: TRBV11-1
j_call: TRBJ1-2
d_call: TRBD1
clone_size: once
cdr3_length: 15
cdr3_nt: TGTGCCAGCAGCGCACAGACAGGGGGAGAAGGTGGCTACACCTTC
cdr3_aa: CASSAQTGGEGGYTF